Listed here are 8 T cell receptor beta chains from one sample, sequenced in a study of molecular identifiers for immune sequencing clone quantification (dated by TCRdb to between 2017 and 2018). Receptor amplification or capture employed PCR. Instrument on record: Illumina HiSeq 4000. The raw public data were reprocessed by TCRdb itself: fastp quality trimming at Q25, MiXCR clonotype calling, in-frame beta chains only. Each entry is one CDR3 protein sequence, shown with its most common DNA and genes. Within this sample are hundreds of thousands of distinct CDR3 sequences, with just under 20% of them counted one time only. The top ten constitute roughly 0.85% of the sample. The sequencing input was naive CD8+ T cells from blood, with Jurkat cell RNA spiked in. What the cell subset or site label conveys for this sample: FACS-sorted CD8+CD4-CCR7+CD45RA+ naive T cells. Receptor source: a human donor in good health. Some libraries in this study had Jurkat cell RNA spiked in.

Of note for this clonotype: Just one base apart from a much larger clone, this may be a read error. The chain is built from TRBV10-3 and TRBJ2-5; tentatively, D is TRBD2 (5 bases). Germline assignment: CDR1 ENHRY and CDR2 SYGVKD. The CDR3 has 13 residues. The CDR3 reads CAISESRGETQCF. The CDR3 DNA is TGTGCCATCAGTGAGTCCCGGGGTGAGACCCAGTGCTTC.

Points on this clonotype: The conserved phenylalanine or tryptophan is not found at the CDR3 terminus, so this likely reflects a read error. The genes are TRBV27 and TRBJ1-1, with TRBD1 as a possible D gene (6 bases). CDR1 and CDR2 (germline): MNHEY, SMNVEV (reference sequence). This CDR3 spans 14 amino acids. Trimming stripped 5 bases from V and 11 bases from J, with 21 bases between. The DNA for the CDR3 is TGTGCCAGCAGTGCGTCTCTACAGGGCTTGGGGGCTTTCTCT. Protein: CASSASLQGLGAFS.

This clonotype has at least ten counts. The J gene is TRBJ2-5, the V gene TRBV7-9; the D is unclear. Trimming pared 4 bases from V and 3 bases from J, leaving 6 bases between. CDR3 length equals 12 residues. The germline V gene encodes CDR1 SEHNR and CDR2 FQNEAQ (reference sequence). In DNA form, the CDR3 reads TGTGCCAGCAGCTCCTCAGAAGAGACCCAGTACTTC. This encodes CASSSSEETQYF.

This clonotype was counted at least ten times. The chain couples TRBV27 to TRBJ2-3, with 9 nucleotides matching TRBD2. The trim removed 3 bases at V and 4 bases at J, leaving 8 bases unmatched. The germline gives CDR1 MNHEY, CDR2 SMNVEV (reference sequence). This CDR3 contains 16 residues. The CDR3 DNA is TGTGCCAGCAGTTTTTTGGCTAGCGGGACCCCAGATACGCAGTATTTT. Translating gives CASSFLASGTPDTQYF.

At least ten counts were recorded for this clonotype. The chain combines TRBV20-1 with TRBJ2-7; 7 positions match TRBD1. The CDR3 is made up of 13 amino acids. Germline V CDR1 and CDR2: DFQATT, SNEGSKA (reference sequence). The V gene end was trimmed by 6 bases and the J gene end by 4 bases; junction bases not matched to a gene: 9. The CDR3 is CSARGTATYEQYF. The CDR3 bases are TGCAGTGCCCGTGGGACAGCCACGTACGAGCAGTACTTC.

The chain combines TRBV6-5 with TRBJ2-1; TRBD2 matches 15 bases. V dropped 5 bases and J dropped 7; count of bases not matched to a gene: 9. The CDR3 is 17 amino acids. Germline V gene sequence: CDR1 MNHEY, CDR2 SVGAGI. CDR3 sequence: CASSPWTSGGGENEQFF. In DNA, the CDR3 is TGTGCCAGCAGTCCCTGGACTAGCGGGGGGGGGGAAAATGAGCAGTTCTTC.

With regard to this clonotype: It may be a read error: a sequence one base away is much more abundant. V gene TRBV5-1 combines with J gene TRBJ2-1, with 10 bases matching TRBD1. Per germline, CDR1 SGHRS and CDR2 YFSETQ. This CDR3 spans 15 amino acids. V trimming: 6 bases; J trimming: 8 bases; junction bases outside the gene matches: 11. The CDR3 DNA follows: TGCGCCAGCACACCGGGACAGGGGAAGAACGATGAGCAGTTCTTC. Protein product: CASTPGQGKNDEQFF.

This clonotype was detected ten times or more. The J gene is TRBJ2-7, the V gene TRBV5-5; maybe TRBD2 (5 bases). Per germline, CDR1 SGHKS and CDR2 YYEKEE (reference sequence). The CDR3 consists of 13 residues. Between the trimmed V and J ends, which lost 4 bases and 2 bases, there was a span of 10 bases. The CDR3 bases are TGTGCCAGCAGCCACTCGCGGGCCTACGAGCAGTACTTC. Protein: CASSHSRAYEQYF.